This TCR beta chain comes out of a study of T cell responses to AZD1222 COVID-19 vaccine. Data came from immunoSEQ multiplex PCR; TCRdb stores just in-frame clones and leaves some out. The sample has about 120,000 clones; approximately 90% are singletons. CDR3 length equals 19 residues. CDR1 and CDR2 (germline): KGHDR, SFDVKD. Trimming shortened V by 2 bases and J by 2 bases, and 23 bases separated the two germline ends. This chain connects TRBV24-1 to TRBJ2-5; maybe TRBD1 (6 bases). This specimen consisted of peripheral blood, obtained on day 0 of AZD1222 vaccination. This TCR was recovered from an adult in good health. The CDR3 DNA reads TGTGCCACCAGTGATTCCCCGGGACACACCTTTACTTTTCAAGAGACCCAGTACTTC. As protein: CATSDSPGHTFTFQETQYF.